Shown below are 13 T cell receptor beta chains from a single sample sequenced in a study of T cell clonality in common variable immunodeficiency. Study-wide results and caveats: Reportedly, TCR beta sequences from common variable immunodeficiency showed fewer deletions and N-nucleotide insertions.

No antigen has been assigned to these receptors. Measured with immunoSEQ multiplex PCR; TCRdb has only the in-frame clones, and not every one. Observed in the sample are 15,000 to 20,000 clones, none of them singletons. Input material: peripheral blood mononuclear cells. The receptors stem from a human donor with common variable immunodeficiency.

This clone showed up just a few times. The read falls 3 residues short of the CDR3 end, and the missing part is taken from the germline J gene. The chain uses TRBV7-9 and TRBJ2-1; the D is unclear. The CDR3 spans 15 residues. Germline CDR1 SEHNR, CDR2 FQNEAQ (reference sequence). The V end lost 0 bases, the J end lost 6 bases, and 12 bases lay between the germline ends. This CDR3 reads CASSLARNRGNEQFF. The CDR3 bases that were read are TGTGCCAGCAGCTTAGCCCGGAACCGCGGCAATGAG.

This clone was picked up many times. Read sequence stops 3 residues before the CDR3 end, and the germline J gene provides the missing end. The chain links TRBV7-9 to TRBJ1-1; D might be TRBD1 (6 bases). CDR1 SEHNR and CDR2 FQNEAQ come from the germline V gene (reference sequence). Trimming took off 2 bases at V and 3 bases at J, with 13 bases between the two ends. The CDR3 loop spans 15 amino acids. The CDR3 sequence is CASSLRAGVDTEAFF. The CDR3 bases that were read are TGTGCCAGCAGCTTACGGGCAGGGGTGGACACTGAA.

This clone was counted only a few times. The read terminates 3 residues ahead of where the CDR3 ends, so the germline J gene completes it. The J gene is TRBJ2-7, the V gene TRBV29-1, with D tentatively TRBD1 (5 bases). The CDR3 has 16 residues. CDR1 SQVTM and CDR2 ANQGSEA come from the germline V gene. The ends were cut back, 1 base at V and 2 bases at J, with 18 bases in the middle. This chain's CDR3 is CSVEGGLLGPPYEQYF. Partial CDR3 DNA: TGCAGCGTTGAAGGGGGATTGTTGGGGCCCCCCTACGAG.

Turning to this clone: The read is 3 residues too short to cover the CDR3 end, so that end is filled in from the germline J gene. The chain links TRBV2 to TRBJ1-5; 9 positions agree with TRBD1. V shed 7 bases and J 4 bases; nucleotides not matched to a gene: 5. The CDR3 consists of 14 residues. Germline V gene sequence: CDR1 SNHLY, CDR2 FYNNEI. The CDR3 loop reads CASTPGTGNQPQHF. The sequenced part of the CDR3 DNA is TGTGCCAGCACCCCCGGGACAGGGAATCAGCCC.

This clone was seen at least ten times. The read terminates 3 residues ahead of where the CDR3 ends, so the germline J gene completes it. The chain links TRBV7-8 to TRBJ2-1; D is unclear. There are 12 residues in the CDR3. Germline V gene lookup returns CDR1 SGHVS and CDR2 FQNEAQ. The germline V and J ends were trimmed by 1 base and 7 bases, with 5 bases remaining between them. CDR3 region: CASSLEVNEQFF. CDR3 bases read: TGTGCCAGCAGCTTAGAGGTTAATGAG.

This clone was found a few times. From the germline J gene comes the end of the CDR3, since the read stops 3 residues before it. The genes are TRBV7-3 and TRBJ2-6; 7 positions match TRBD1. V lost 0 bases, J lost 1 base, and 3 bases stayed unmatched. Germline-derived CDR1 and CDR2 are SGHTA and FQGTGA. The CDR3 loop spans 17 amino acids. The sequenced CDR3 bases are TGTGCCAGCAGCTTAACAGGGGGCGCATCTGGGGCCAACGTC. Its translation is CASSLTGGASGANV. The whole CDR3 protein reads CASSLTGGASGANVLTF. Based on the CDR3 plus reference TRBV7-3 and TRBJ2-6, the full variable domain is GAGVSQTPSNKVTEKGKYVELRCDPISGHTALYWYRQSLGQGPEFLIYFQGTGAADDSGLPNDRFFAVRPEGSVSTLKIQRTERGDSAVYLCASSLTGGASGANVLTFGAGSRLTVL.

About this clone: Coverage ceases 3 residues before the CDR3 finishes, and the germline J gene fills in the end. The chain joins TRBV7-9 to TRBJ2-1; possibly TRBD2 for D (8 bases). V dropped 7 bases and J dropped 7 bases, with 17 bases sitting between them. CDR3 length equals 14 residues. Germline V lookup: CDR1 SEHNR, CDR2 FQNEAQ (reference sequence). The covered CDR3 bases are TGTGCCAGCACCCCCAGGGGGACTAGAAATGAG. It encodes CASTPRGTRNE. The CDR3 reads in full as CASTPRGTRNEQFF.

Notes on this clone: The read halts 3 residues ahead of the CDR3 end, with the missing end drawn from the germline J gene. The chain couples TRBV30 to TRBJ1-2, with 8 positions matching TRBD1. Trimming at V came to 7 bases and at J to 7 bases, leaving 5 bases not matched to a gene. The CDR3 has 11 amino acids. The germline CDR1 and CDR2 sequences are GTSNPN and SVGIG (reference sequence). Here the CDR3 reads CASQGAVGYTF. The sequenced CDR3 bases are TGTGCCTCCCAGGGGGCCGTTGGC.

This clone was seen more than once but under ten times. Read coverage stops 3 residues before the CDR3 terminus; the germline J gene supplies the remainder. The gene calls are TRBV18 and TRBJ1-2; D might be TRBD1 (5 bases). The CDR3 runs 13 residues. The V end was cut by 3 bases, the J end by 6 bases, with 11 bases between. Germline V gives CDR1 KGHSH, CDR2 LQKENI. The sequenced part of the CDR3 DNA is TGTGCCAGCTCACCCGACAGTACAGATGGC. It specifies CASSPDSTDG. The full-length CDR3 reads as CASSPDSTDGYTF.

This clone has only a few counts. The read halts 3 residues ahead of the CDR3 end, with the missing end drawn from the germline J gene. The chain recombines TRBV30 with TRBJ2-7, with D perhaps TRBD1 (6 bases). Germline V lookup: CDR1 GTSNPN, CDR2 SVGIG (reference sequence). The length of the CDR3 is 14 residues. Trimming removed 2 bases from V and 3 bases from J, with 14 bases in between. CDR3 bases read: TGTGCCTGGAGTCCACTCAGGGGCCTCTACGAG. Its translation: CAWSPLRGLYE. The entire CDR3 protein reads CAWSPLRGLYEQYF. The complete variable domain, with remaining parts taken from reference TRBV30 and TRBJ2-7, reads SQTIHQWPATLVQPVGSPLSLECTVEGTSNPNLYWYRQAAGRGLQLLFYSVGIGQISSEVPQNLSASRPQDRQFILSSKKLLLSDSGFYLCAWSPLRGLYEQYFGPGTRLTVT.

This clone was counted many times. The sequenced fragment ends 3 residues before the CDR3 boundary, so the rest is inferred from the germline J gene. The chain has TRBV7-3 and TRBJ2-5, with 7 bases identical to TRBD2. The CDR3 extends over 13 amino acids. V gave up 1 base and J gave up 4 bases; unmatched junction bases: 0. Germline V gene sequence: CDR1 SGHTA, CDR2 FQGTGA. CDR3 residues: CASSLRGGETQYF. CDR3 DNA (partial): TGTGCCAGCAGCTTAAGGGGGGGAGAGACC.

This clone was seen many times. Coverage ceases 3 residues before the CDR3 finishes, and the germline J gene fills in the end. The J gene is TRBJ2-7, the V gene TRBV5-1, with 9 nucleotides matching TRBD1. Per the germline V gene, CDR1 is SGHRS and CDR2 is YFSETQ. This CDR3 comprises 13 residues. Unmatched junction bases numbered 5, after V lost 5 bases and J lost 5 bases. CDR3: CASSKDRGHEQYF. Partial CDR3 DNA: TGCGCCAGCAGTAAGGACAGGGGCCACGAG.

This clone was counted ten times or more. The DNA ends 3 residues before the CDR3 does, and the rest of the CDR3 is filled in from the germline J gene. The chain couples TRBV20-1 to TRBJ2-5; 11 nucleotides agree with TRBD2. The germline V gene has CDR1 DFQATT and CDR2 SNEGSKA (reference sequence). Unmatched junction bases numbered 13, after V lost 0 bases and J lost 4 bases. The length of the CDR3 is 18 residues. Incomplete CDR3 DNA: TGCAGTGCTAGAGATCTTAGCGGGGGGGCGAGGTTGTCAGAGACC. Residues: CSARDLSGGARLSET. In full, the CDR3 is CSARDLSGGARLSETQYF.